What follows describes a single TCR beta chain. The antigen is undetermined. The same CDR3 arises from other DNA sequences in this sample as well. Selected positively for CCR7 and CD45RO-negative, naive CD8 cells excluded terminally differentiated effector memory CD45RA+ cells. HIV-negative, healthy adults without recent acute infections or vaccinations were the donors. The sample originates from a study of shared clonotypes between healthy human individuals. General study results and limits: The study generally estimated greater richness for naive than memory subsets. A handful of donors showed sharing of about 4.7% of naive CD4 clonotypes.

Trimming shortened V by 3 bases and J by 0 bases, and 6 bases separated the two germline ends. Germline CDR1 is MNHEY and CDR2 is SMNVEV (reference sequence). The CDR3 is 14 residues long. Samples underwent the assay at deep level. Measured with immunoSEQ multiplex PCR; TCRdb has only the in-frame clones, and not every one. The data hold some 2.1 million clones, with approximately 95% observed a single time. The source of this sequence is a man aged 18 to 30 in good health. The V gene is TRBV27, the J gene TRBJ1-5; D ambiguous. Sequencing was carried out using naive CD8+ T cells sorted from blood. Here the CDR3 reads CASSLRDSNQPQHF. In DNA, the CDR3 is TGTGCCAGCAGTTTGAGGGATAGCAATCAGCCCCAGCATTTT.